A selection of T cell receptor beta chains follows, all from one sample in a study of blood T cell repertoires in COVID-19. TCRdb's table, derived via immunoSEQ multiplex PCR, lists solely in-frame clones and lacks some. The table shows about 360,000 clones, with 81% occurring only once. Sequencing was performed on peripheral blood. Receptors were obtained from a human donor with acute or convalescent COVID-19. The donor label of this sample is uncertain. Both conserved end residues are part of each CDR3. The D gene is left open where the match is weak. The size field is filled for only some rows; it gives once, few, many or a size class.

CDR3: CASTPTGKYEQYF; DNA: TGTGCCAGCACCCCGACAGGGAAATACGAGCAGTACTTC; J: TRBJ2-7; size: .; D: TRBD1; V: TRBV7-9
CDR3: CASSQASGQNTEAFF; DNA: TGTGCCAGCAGCCAAGCGTCGGGACAGAACACTGAAGCTTTCTTT; J: TRBJ1-1; size: .; D: .; V: TRBV3-1/TRBV3-2
CDR3: CASVGGTGSVSPLHF; DNA: TGTGCCAGCGTTGGAGGCACAGGGTCGGTGTCACCCCTCCACTTT; J: TRBJ1-6; size: .; D: .; V: TRBV28
CDR3: CASSLHHGSGNYEQYF; DNA: TGTGCCAGCAGCCTCCACCATGGTTCGGGAAACTACGAGCAGTACTTC; J: TRBJ2-7; size: .; D: .; V: TRBV27
CDR3: CASSLGDRGSYGYTF; DNA: TGCGCCAGCAGCTTGGGGGACAGGGGTTCCTATGGCTACACCTTC; J: TRBJ1-2; size: few; D: TRBD1; V: TRBV5-1
CDR3: CATSRDWGTREKLFF; DNA: TGTGCCACCAGCAGAGATTGGGGGACTCGTGAAAAACTGTTTTTT; J: TRBJ1-4; size: .; D: .; V: TRBV15
CDR3: CASRSQGSLHF; DNA: TGTGCCAGCAGGTCACAGGGGTCCCTCCACTTT; J: TRBJ1-6; size: .; D: TRBD1; V: TRBV6-5
CDR3: CASSLDFRDRGLPGYGYTF; DNA: TGTGCCAGCAGCTTGGACTTTAGGGACAGGGGGCTCCCCGGGTATGGCTACACCTTC; J: TRBJ1-2; size: few; D: TRBD1; V: TRBV5-5
CDR3: CASSARDYGYTF; DNA: TGTGCCAGTAGTGCCAGGGACTATGGCTACACCTTC; J: TRBJ1-2; size: .; D: .; V: TRBV19
CDR3: CASSLAEPKNIQYF; DNA: TGCGCCAGCAGCTTGGCCGAGCCCAAAAACATTCAGTACTTC; J: TRBJ2-4; size: .; D: .; V: TRBV5-1
CDR3: CASSPSGTGFHQPQHF; DNA: TGTGCCAGCAGCCCAAGTGGGACAGGATTCCATCAGCCCCAGCATTTT; J: TRBJ1-5; size: few; D: TRBD1; V: TRBV28
CDR3: CASSEQGSQVPNYGYTF; DNA: TGTGCCAGCAGTGAACAGGGGTCCCAGGTACCGAACTATGGCTACACCTTC; J: TRBJ1-2; size: once; D: .; V: TRBV2
CDR3: CASSFDRGSTEAFF; DNA: TGTGCCAGCAGTTTCGACAGGGGCAGCACTGAAGCTTTCTTT; J: TRBJ1-1; size: .; D: TRBD1; V: TRBV2
CDR3: CSVQMGTSGGSDTQYF; DNA: TGCAGCGTCCAAATGGGGACTAGCGGGGGGTCAGATACGCAGTATTTT; J: TRBJ2-3; size: .; D: TRBD2; V: TRBV29-1
CDR3: CASSSRRKETQYF; DNA: TGTGCCAGCAGTTCCAGAAGAAAAGAGACCCAGTACTTC; J: TRBJ2-5; size: .; D: .; V: TRBV27
CDR3: CASSQGQGPGQNLETQYF; DNA: TGTGCCAGCAGCCAAGGACAGGGTCCTGGACAAAATCTAGAGACCCAGTACTTC; J: TRBJ2-5; size: .; D: TRBD1; V: TRBV5-5
CDR3: CASIRRGVGLSYNEQFF; DNA: TGTGCCAGCATCCGCCGGGGAGTCGGCCTTTCCTACAATGAGCAGTTCTTC; J: TRBJ2-1; size: .; D: .; V: TRBV5-6
CDR3: CASMGTHSYEQYF; DNA: TGTGCCAGCATGGGGACACACTCCTACGAGCAGTACTTC; J: TRBJ2-7; size: .; D: .; V: TRBV6-5
CDR3: CASSTQGAGWSGNTIYF; DNA: TGTGCCAGTAGTACCCAGGGGGCCGGCTGGTCTGGAAACACCATATATTTT; J: TRBJ1-3; size: .; D: TRBD1; V: TRBV19
CDR3: CASSPPSGAYGYTF; DNA: TGTGCCAGCTCACCACCGTCAGGGGCTTATGGCTACACCTTC; J: TRBJ1-2; size: .; D: .; V: TRBV18
CDR3: CAWRRGEVGTEAFF; DNA: TGTGCCTGGAGGCGGGGGGAGGTGGGCACTGAAGCTTTCTTT; J: TRBJ1-1; size: .; D: .; V: TRBV30
CDR3: CATSGGLAEKLFF; DNA: TGTGCCACCTCAGGAGGCCTGGCTGAAAAACTGTTTTTT; J: TRBJ1-4; size: .; D: .; V: TRBV6-5
CDR3: CASSLAETGGEKLFF; DNA: TGTGCCAGCAGCTTAGCAGAGACAGGGGGCGAAAAACTGTTTTTT; J: TRBJ1-4; size: .; D: TRBD1; V: TRBV7-9
CDR3: CASSALGQGSTEAFF; DNA: TGTGCCAGCAGTGCTTTGGGACAGGGTTCCACTGAAGCTTTCTTT; J: TRBJ1-1; size: .; D: TRBD1; V: TRBV2
CDR3: CASSPGTGALNSPLHF; DNA: TGTGCCAGCAGCCCCGGGACAGGGGCCCTCAATTCACCCCTCCACTTT; J: TRBJ1-6; size: .; D: TRBD1; V: TRBV28
CDR3: CASSLVGVGGQRGTEAFF; DNA: TGTGCCAGCAGCTTAGTTGGGGTCGGAGGGCAGCGGGGCACTGAAGCTTTCTTT; J: TRBJ1-1; size: .; D: .; V: TRBV7-9
CDR3: CASSEGQGPSNYGYTF; DNA: TGTGCCAGCAGCGAAGGACAGGGACCATCAAACTATGGCTACACCTTC; J: TRBJ1-2; size: .; D: TRBD1; V: TRBV5-4
CDR3: CASSTSPGPPYGYTF; DNA: TGTGCCAGTTCCACAAGTCCGGGTCCCCCCTATGGCTACACCTTC; J: TRBJ1-2; size: .; D: .; V: TRBV5-6
CDR3: CASSSSGRQYF; DNA: TGTGCCAGCAGCTCTAGCGGGCGTCAGTATTTT; J: TRBJ2-3; size: .; D: .; V: TRBV21-1
CDR3: CASSPNQQGTGNTIYF; DNA: TGTGCCAGCTCACCGAACCAACAGGGGACTGGAAACACCATATATTTT; J: TRBJ1-3; size: few; D: TRBD1; V: TRBV18
CDR3: CASSLVHQKHPLHF; DNA: TGTGCCAGCAGCTTAGTGCACCAAAAGCATCCCCTCCACTTT; J: TRBJ1-6; size: .; D: .; V: TRBV7-8
CDR3: CSVEQGTTEAFF; DNA: TGCAGCGTTGAACAGGGTACCACTGAAGCTTTCTTT; J: TRBJ1-1; size: .; D: .; V: TRBV29-1
CDR3: CASSLTGAGTEAFF; DNA: TGTGCCAGCAGCTTAACAGGGGCGGGCACTGAAGCTTTCTTT; J: TRBJ1-1; size: .; D: TRBD1; V: TRBV7-9
CDR3: CASSLRLSSYNEQFF; DNA: TGTGCCAGCAGCTTGCGCTTGAGCTCCTACAATGAGCAGTTCTTC; J: TRBJ2-1; size: few; D: .; V: TRBV5-4
CDR3: CASKPWGPNTEAFF; DNA: TGTGCCAGTAAGCCGTGGGGGCCGAACACTGAAGCTTTCTTT; J: TRBJ1-1; size: .; D: .; V: TRBV19
CDR3: CASSEGAPNSPLHF; DNA: TGTGCCAGCAGTGAAGGGGCGCCTAATTCACCCCTCCACTTT; J: TRBJ1-6; size: .; D: .; V: TRBV2
CDR3: CASSQRYTGRGNQPQHF; DNA: TGTGCCAGCAGCCAAAGGTATACCGGGAGAGGCAATCAGCCCCAGCATTTT; J: TRBJ1-5; size: .; D: .; V: TRBV3-1/TRBV3-2
CDR3: CASSFPPHSYGYTF; DNA: TGTGCCAGCAGTTTCCCCCCCCACAGCTATGGCTACACCTTC; J: TRBJ1-2; size: few; D: .; V: TRBV6-2/TRBV6-3
CDR3: CASRGTLRGGYTF; DNA: TGTGCCAGCCGGGGGACCCTTCGAGGTGGCTACACCTTC; J: TRBJ1-2; size: few; D: .; V: TRBV28
CDR3: CASSPRDREAFF; DNA: TGTGCCAGCAGCCCAAGGGACAGAGAAGCTTTCTTT; J: TRBJ1-1; size: .; D: TRBD1; V: TRBV5-4
CDR3: CASSLLGAGYTF; DNA: TGTGCCAGCAGTTTACTGGGGGCCGGCTACACCTTC; J: TRBJ1-2; size: .; D: .; V: TRBV12-3/TRBV12-4
CDR3: CASSYSTGRKSGYTF; DNA: TGTGCCAGCAGTTACTCGACAGGGAGGAAATCTGGCTACACCTTC; J: TRBJ1-2; size: .; D: TRBD1; V: TRBV6-5
CDR3: CAWTKTSGILTQYF; DNA: TGTGCCTGGACAAAGACTAGCGGGATCCTTACGCAGTATTTT; J: TRBJ2-3; size: .; D: TRBD2; V: TRBV30
CDR3: CASSSKAGGGSYEQFF; DNA: TGTGCCAGCAGCTCTAAAGCGGGAGGGGGGTCCTATGAGCAGTTCTTC; J: TRBJ2-1; size: .; D: TRBD2; V: TRBV28
CDR3: CASSLDSLNTGELFF; DNA: TGTGCCAGCAGCTTGGACAGCTTGAACACCGGGGAGCTGTTTTTT; J: TRBJ2-2; size: .; D: .; V: TRBV5-5
CDR3: CASSPPHGAGVEQFF; DNA: TGTGCCAGCAGCCCTCCGCATGGGGCAGGTGTTGAGCAGTTCTTC; J: TRBJ2-1; size: .; D: .; V: TRBV3-1/TRBV3-2
CDR3: CASSLEHTGELFF; DNA: TGTGCCAGCAGTCTTGAGCACACCGGGGAGCTGTTTTTT; J: TRBJ2-2; size: .; D: .; V: TRBV12-3/TRBV12-4
CDR3: CASSPPGPGLVAAETQYF; DNA: TGTGCCAGCTCACCACCGGGTCCGGGACTAGTCGCTGCGGAGACCCAGTACTTC; J: TRBJ2-5; size: .; D: TRBD2; V: TRBV18
CDR3: CASRLVGSENTEAFF; DNA: TGTGCCAGCAGACTCGTCGGGAGCGAGAACACTGAAGCTTTCTTT; J: TRBJ1-1; size: .; D: .; V: TRBV2
CDR3: CASIRDRVDYGYTF; DNA: TGTGCCAGCATTCGGGACAGGGTGGACTATGGCTACACCTTC; J: TRBJ1-2; size: .; D: TRBD1; V: TRBV2
CDR3: CATNPGQGRVAEAFF; DNA: TGTGCCACCAACCCTGGACAGGGGCGCGTGGCTGAAGCTTTCTTT; J: TRBJ1-1; size: .; D: TRBD1; V: TRBV6-5
CDR3: CASSPHRRGDGGYTF; DNA: TGTGCCAGCAGCCCACACCGCAGGGGTGACGGTGGCTACACCTTC; J: TRBJ1-2; size: .; D: .; V: TRBV11-2
CDR3: CASSFTGGAGSGNTIYF; DNA: TGTGCCAGCAGCTTCACGGGGGGCGCTGGGTCTGGAAACACCATATATTTT; J: TRBJ1-3; size: .; D: .; V: TRBV5-5
CDR3: CASSFAGVGTDTQYF; DNA: TGTGCCAGCAGCTTCGCGGGGGTAGGCACAGATACGCAGTATTTT; J: TRBJ2-3; size: .; D: TRBD2; V: TRBV11-3